This paragraph reports one T cell receptor beta chain. The data stem from a study of blood T cell repertoires in COVID-19. Study in general: In each case, the material was cDNA or gDNA derived from T cells, B-cell-depleted T cells, or PBMCs.

Looked up from germline, CDR1 is LGHDT and CDR2 is YNNKEL (reference sequence). The trim removed 3 bases at V and 7 bases at J, leaving 14 bases unmatched. The CDR3 extends over 17 amino acids. Authors' methods: Amplification from reference gene primers served as the basis for estimated nucleated cell counts. Here immunoSEQ multiplex PCR was the method, and the copy in TCRdb shows in-frame clones only, minus some. V, J and clone size derive from that table, while D and trimming were established from the DNA sequence. The sample lists some 200,000 clones, approximately 90% occurring once. Across roughly 25 US areas, participants ranged in age from about 18 to 89 years. Participant-reported clinical history was the basis for cohort assignment.

Input material: PBMCs or T cells enriched from blood (not recorded which). The rearrangement uses TRBV3-1 (or the pseudogene TRBV3-2) and TRBJ2-2; 7 nucleotides match TRBD2. This clonotype was sampled from a woman in her twenties or thirties who had recovered from COVID-19. The CDR3 is CASSQTSAGVEGGELFF. The DNA of the CDR3 is TGTGCCAGCAGCCAGACATCGGCGGGGGTAGAGGGCGGGGAGCTGTTTTTT.